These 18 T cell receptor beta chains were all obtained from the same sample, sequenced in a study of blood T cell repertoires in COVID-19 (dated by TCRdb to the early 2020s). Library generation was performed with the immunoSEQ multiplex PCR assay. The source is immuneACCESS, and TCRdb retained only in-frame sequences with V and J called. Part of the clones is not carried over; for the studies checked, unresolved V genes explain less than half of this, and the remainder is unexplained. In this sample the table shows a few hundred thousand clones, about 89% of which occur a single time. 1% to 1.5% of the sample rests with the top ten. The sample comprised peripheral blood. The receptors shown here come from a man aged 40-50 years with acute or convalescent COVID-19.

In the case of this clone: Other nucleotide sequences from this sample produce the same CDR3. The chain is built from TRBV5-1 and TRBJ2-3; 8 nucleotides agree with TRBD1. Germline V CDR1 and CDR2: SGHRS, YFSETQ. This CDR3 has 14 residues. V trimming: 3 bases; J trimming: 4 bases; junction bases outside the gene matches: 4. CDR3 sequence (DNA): TGCGCCAGCAGCTCCGGACAGGGTTCAGATACGCAGTATTTT. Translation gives CASSSGQGSDTQYF.

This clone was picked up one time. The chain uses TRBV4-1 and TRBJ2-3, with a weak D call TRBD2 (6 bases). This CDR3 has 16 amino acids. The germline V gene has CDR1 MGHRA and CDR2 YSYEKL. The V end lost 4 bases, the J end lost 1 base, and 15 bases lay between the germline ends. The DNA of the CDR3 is TGCGCCAGCAGCCCCTCGGGTAGCGGAGGCACAGATACGCAGTATTTT. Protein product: CASSPSGSGGTDTQYF.

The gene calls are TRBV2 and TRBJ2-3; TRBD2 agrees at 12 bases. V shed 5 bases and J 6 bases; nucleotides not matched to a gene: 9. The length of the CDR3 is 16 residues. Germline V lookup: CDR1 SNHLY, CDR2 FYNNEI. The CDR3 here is CASSSTSGRLDDTQYF. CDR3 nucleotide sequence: TGTGCCAGCAGTAGCACTAGCGGGAGGTTGGATGATACGCAGTATTTT.

CDR3 nucleotides: TGTGCCAGCTCACCTCAGACAGCCTTCTCTGGAAACACCATATATTTT. As protein: CASSPQTAFSGNTIYF. This chain joins TRBV18 and TRBJ1-3; possible D gene TRBD1, 5 bases. The CDR3 is 16 residues long. The V and J ends lost 3 bases and 0 bases respectively, with 12 bases between them. Germline CDR1 is KGHSH and CDR2 is LQKENI.

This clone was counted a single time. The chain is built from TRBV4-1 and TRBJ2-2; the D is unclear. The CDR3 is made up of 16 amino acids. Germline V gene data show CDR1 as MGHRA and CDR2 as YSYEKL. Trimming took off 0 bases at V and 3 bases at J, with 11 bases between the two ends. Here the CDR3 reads CASSQDLSIDTGELFF. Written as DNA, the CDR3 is TGCGCCAGCAGCCAAGATCTGAGTATTGACACCGGGGAGCTGTTTTTT.

CDR3 sequence: CASSQVRGGETQYF. The CDR3 nucleotides read TGTGCCAGCAGCCAAGTCCGGGGAGGGGAGACCCAGTACTTC. This rearrangement joins TRBV14 to TRBJ2-5; 7 bases match TRBD2. In germline, CDR1 is SGHDN, CDR2 FVKESK. The CDR3 extends over 14 amino acids. Germline trimming cut 1 base from V and 5 bases from J; bases unmatched to any gene: 4.

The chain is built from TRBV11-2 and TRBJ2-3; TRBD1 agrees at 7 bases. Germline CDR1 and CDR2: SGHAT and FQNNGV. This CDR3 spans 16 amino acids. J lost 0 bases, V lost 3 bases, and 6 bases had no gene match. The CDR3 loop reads CASSFYRGTSTDTQYF. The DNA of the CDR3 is TGTGCCAGCAGCTTCTACAGGGGAACTAGCACAGATACGCAGTATTTT.

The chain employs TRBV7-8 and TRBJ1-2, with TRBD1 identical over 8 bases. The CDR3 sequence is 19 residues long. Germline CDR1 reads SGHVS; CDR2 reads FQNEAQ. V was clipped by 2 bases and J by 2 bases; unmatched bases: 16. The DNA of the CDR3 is TGTGCCAGCAGCTTAACGCTACCGGGACAGGTGTCGTTGAACTATGGCTACACCTTC. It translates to CASSLTLPGQVSLNYGYTF.

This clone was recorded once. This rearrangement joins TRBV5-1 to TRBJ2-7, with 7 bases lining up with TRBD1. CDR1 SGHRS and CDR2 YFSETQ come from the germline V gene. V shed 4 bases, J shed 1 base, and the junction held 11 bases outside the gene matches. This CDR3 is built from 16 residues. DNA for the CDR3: TGCGCCAGCAGCCCCTCTGACAGGGAGAAATCCTACGAGCAGTACTTC. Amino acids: CASSPSDREKSYEQYF.

CDR3 in amino acids: CASSYRGGAEAFF. The CDR3 DNA reads as TGTGCCAGCAGTTACAGGGGGGGCGCTGAAGCTTTCTTT. This chain uses TRBV6-6 with TRBJ1-1, with a weak D call TRBD1 (6 bases). The CDR3 sequence is 13 residues long. Germline V lookup: CDR1 MNHNY, CDR2 SVGAGI (reference sequence). V shed 2 bases and J shed 6 bases, with 10 bases lying between them.

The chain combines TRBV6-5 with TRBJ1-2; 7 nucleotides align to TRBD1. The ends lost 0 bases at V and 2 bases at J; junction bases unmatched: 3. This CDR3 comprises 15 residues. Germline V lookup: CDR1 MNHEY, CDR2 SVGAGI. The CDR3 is CASSYSRDRNYGYTF. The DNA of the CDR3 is TGTGCCAGCAGTTACTCAAGGGACAGAAACTATGGCTACACCTTC.

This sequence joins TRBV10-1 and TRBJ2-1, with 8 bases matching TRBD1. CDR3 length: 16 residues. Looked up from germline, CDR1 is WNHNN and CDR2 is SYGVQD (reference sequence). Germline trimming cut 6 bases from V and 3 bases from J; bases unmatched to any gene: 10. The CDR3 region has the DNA TGCGCCAGCAGACCCGACAGGACAGGGCACTACAATGAGCAGTTCTTC. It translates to CASRPDRTGHYNEQFF.

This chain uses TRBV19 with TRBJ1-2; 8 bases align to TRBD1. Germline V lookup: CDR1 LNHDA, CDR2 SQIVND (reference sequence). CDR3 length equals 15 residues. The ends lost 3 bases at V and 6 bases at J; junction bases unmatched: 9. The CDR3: CASSIGAGGDDGYTF. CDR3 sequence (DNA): TGTGCCAGTAGTATCGGGGCAGGGGGCGACGATGGCTACACCTTC.

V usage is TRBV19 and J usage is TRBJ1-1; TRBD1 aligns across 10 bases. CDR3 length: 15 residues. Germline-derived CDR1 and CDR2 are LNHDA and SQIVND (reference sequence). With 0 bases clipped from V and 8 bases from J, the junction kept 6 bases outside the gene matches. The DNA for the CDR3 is TGTGCCAGTAGTATAGATGCGACAGGGGGCCGGGAAGCTTTCTTT. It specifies CASSIDATGGREAFF. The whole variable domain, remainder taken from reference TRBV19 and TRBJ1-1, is DGGITQSPKYLFRKEGQNVTLSCEQNLNHDAMYWYRQDPGQGLRLIYYSQIVNDFQKGDIAEGYSVSREKKESFPLTVTSAQKNPTAFYLCASSIDATGGREAFFGQGTRLTVV.

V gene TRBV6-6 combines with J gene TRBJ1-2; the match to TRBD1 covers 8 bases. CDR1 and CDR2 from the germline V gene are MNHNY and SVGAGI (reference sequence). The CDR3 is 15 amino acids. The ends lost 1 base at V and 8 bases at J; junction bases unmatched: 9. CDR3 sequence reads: CASSYWDRPSGGYTF. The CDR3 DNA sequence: TGTGCCAGCAGTTACTGGGACAGGCCGTCGGGGGGCTACACCTTC.

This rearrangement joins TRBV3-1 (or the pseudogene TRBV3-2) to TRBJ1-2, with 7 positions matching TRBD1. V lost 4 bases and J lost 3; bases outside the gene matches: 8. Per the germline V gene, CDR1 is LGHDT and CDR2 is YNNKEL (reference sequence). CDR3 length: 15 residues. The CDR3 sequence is CASSPRGSKDYGYTF. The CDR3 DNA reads TGTGCCAGCAGCCCCAGGGGGAGTAAGGACTATGGCTACACCTTC.

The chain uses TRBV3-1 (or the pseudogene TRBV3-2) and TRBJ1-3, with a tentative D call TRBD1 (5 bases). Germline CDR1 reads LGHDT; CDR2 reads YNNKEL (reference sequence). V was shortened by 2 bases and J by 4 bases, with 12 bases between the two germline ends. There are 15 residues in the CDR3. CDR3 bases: TGTGCCAGCAGCCAACCCGGGACTCGGGGAAACACCATATATTTT. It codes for CASSQPGTRGNTIYF.

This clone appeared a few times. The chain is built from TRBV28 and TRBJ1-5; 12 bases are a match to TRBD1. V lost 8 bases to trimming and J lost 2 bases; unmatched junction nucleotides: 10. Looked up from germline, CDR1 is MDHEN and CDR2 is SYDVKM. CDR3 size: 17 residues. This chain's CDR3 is CASGGQGAVYRNQPQHF. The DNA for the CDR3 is TGTGCCAGCGGGGGACAGGGGGCCGTTTATCGCAATCAGCCCCAGCATTTT.